This TCR beta chain was sequenced for a study of cytotoxic CD8 clonotypes in ibrutinib-treated CLL. TCRdb's table, derived via immunoSEQ multiplex PCR, lists solely in-frame clones and lacks some. The profile shows around 50,000 clones, 50% to 65% of them singletons. The CDR3 has 13 amino acids. The V and J ends lost 6 bases and 3 bases respectively, with 11 bases between them. Germline CDR1 is LGHNA and CDR2 is YNFKEQ. The origin of this receptor is a human donor with chronic lymphocytic leukemia. The sample consisted of PBMCs, taken after 24 months of ibrutinib treatment. The chain is built from TRBV4-2 and TRBJ1-1; no reliable D call. The CDR3 here is CASRLGGDTEAFF. The CDR3 bases are TGTGCCAGCAGACTCGGCGGGGACACTGAAGCTTTCTTT.